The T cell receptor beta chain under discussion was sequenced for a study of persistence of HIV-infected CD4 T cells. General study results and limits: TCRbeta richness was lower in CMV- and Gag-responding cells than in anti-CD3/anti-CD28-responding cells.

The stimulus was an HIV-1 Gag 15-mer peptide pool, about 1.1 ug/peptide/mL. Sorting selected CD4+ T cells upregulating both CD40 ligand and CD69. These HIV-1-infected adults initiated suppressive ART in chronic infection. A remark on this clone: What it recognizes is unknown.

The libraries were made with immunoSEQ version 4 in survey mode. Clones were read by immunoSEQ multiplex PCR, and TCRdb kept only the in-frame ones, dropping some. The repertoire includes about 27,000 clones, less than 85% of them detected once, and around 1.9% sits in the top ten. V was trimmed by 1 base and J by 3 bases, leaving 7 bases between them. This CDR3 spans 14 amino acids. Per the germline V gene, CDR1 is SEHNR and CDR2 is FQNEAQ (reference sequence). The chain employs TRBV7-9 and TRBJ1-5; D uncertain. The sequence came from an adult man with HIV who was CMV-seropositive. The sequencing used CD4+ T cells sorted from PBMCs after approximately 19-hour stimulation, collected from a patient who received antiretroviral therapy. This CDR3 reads CASSLGGLNQPQHF. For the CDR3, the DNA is TGTGCCAGCAGCTTAGGTGGGCTCAATCAGCCCCAGCATTTT.